This T cell receptor beta chain was recorded in a study of T-cell memory formation after mild COVID-19. The wider study: TCR clustering was largely donor specific. Study-wide findings and caveats: Memory cells collected pre-infection included some clones that later responded, suggesting cross-reactive memory joined. Clones that shrank (day 15 to 85) were balanced CD4/CD8, whereas later expanders leaned CD4+.

A single record per CDR3 protein comes from TCRdb applying MiXCR to the 5' RACE reads. This table holds roughly 130,000 distinct CDR3 sequences, around a sixth found once. This clonotype has just a few counts. Antigen specificity is unknown. Trimming took off 2 bases at V and 6 bases at J, with 11 bases between the two ends. The CDR3 contains 13 residues. Germline CDR1 is SGHRS and CDR2 is YFSETQ. Sequenced: PBMCs or a T cell subset sorted from them (not recorded which). The sequence was collected from an adult woman who had mild COVID-19 (a few samples of this study predate the infection). Cell type and time point are not known. V usage is TRBV5-1 and J usage is TRBJ1-2, with a tentative D call TRBD1 (5 bases). The CDR3 DNA reads TGCGCCAGCAGCTTCGAAGGGGCAAATGGCTACACCTTC. Translation: CASSFEGANGYTF.